This entry concerns a single T cell receptor (beta chain). The data were taken from a study of blood T cell repertoires in COVID-19. Turning to the study itself: Acute and convalescent COVID-19 specimens originated in the United States, Italy and Spain. The analysed material was cDNA or gDNA that came from T cells, B-cell-depleted T cells, or PBMCs.

The CDR3 spans 15 residues. CDR1 is SGHDN, CDR2 FVKESK, per germline. The junction had 10 bases not matched to a gene; V was cut back by 6 bases and J by 4 bases. Authors' analysis steps: Reference gene primer amplification yielded estimated nucleated cell counts. TCRdb's copy holds only in-frame clones and misses some; the assay was immunoSEQ multiplex PCR. D and trimming were read from the DNA, whereas the V and J calls and clone size are those reported in that table. Among about 52,000 clones listed, roughly 89% were seen once. Sequenced: peripheral blood. The sequence came from a man aged 60-69 years with active COVID-19. The chain recombines TRBV14 with TRBJ1-1, with TRBD1 matching over 8 bases. The CDR3, as DNA: TGTGCCAGCAGTTTTAATCAGGGGGCTGGCACTGAAGCTTTCTTT. It specifies CASSFNQGAGTEAFF.